A selection of T cell receptor beta chains follows, all from one sample in a study of T cell changes during pregnancy in multiple sclerosis. Method: immunoSEQ multiplex PCR; TCRdb's copy keeps in-frame clones and lacks some. The sample includes 65,000 to 70,000 clones, about 90% of them seen just once. Here the sequenced sample was peripheral blood, taken in the first trimester of pregnancy. The source of these receptors is a female donor with multiple sclerosis, enrolled in a pregnancy study. Each CDR3 is given with its conserved first and last residue. A D gene is named only where the DNA matches it firmly. Size is omitted from some rows. Given values are once, few, many or a class for expanded clones.

12	TRBJ2-3	NA	TRBV30	NA	TGTGCCTGGGGGCCTAGCACAGATACGCAGTATTTT	CAWGPSTDTQYF
17	TRBJ1-6	NA	TRBV9	NA	TGTGCCAGCAGCGTGGGGCCACGGGGGGAGCTTCATTCACCCCTCCACTTT	CASSVGPRGELHSPLHF
15	TRBJ2-1	TRBD2	TRBV7-9	NA	TGTGCCAGCAGCTCATCGGGACTAGTCGGAAATGAGCAGTTCTTC	CASSSSGLVGNEQFF
19	TRBJ2-5	TRBD2	TRBV27	once	TGTGCCAGCAGCCCCTTCCGACTAGCGGGACAACAGTACCAAGAGACCCAGTACTTC	CASSPFRLAGQQYQETQYF
15	TRBJ2-2	TRBD1	TRBV7-8	NA	TGTGCCACCTCCAGGGGGAGAACAAACACCGGGGAGCTGTTTTTT	CATSRGRTNTGELFF
15	TRBJ1-1	NA	TRBV5-1	once	TGCGCCAGCAGCTTGGTGCAGGGGTCGAGGACTGAAGCTTTCTTT	CASSLVQGSRTEAFF
17	TRBJ2-7	TRBD1	TRBV6-1	NA	TGTGCCAGCAGTGAACGTAGAGGGACAGGGGACCCCTACGAGCAGTACTTC	CASSERRGTGDPYEQYF
15	TRBJ2-3	TRBD2	TRBV9	NA	TGTGCCAGCAGCCCTACTAGCGAAATCACAGATACGCAGTATTTT	CASSPTSEITDTQYF
13	TRBJ2-5	TRBD1	TRBV6-5	NA	TGTGCCAGCAGTTCACAGGGGTCAGAGACCCAGTACTTC	CASSSQGSETQYF
14	TRBJ1-1	TRBD1	TRBV29-1	once	TGCAGCGCAAGGACAGGGTGGGTGAACACTGAAGCTTTCTTT	CSARTGWVNTEAFF
14	TRBJ2-5	NA	TRBV11-3	NA	TGTGCCAGCAGCTTAGGGGGCAATCAAGAGACCCAGTACTTC	CASSLGGNQETQYF
14	TRBJ2-7	NA	TRBV5-6	NA	TGTGCCAGCAGCTTGTCGCGGAGCTCCTACGAGCAGTACTTC	CASSLSRSSYEQYF
15	TRBJ1-5	NA	TRBV28	NA	TGTGCCAGCAGTGGGAAGACAGTGAGTCGAGGGCCCCAGCATTTT	CASSGKTVSRGPQHF
14	TRBJ1-2	NA	TRBV16	once	TGTGCCAGCAGTCGGGACATCTTTAACTATGGCTACACCTTC	CASSRDIFNYGYTF
16	TRBJ1-1	NA	TRBV4-2	NA	TGTGCCAGCAGCCAAGCGCGGGGGGCCCGAGGCACTGAAGCTTTCTTT	CASSQARGARGTEAFF
16	TRBJ2-3	TRBD2	TRBV9	NA	TGTGCCAGCAGCGTAGCACTAGCGGGGGGAACAGATACGCAGTATTTT	CASSVALAGGTDTQYF
15	TRBJ1-3	TRBD1	TRBV2	NA	TGTGCCAGCAGGCTGGGACAGACGTCGGGAAACACCATATATTTT	CASRLGQTSGNTIYF
13	TRBJ2-7	NA	TRBV4-2	NA	TGTGCCAGCAGCCAAGATGGCGGGGACGAGCAGTACTTC	CASSQDGGDEQYF
17	TRBJ2-6	TRBD1	TRBV14	NA	TGTGCCAGCAGCCATACAAGGGGGCAGTCGGGGGCCAACGTCCTGACTTTC	CASSHTRGQSGANVLTF
15	TRBJ1-1	NA	TRBV4-2	NA	TGTGCCAGCAGCCCCCTCTTGCACCAGGACACTGAAGCTTTCTTT	CASSPLLHQDTEAFF
15	TRBJ1-1	NA	TRBV14	NA	TGTGCCAGCAGCCAAATCCTGACTGAGAACACTGAAGCTTTCTTT	CASSQILTENTEAFF
16	TRBJ2-3	TRBD1	TRBV15	NA	TGTGCCACCAGCAGAGAGGGACAGGGGGCCACAGATACGCAGTATTTT	CATSREGQGATDTQYF
15	TRBJ2-7	TRBD2	TRBV2	once	TGTGCCAGCAGCCTTCGCAGCGGGAGTCCCTACGAGCAGTACTTC	CASSLRSGSPYEQYF
11	TRBJ2-5	NA	TRBV19	once	TGTGCCAGCAGGGGGGAGAAGACCCAGTACTTC	CASRGEKTQYF
13	TRBJ1-1	NA	TRBV30	NA	TGTGCCTGGAGTGTATCAATAGTTACTGAAGCTTTCTTT	CAWSVSIVTEAFF
14	TRBJ1-3	NA	TRBV10-2	NA	TGCGCCAGCAGTGGGCGGAACTCTGGAAACACCATATATTTT	CASSGRNSGNTIYF
11	TRBJ2-2	NA	TRBV19	NA	TGTGCCAGTAGTACAGGCGGGGAGCTGTTTTTT	CASSTGGELFF
12	TRBJ2-3	NA	TRBV14	NA	TGTGCCAGCAGCCAAGCGAGGGATACGCAGTATTTT	CASSQARDTQYF
15	TRBJ1-2	NA	TRBV6-1	NA	TGTGCCAGCAGTGAAACGCAGGCTCCTAACTATGGCTACACCTTC	CASSETQAPNYGYTF
15	TRBJ2-7	TRBD2	TRBV28	NA	TGTGCCAGCACCTCACTCCTAGCGGGGGCCTACGAGCAGTACTTC	CASTSLLAGAYEQYF
13	TRBJ2-2	NA	TRBV5-1	NA	TGCGCCAGCAGCGTCGACGGGGACGGGGAGCTGTTTTTT	CASSVDGDGELFF
14	TRBJ2-1	NA	TRBV7-8	NA	TGTGCCAGCAGCTTTATTAGGGGGTACAATGAGCAGTTCTTC	CASSFIRGYNEQFF
14	TRBJ1-2	NA	TRBV7-2	NA	TGTGCCAGCAGCTTAGTTTTATCTCCGTATGGCTACACCTTC	CASSLVLSPYGYTF
16	TRBJ1-2	TRBD1	TRBV2	NA	TGTGCCAGCCAGACAGGGAATGGGGCGGCTAACTATGGCTACACCTTC	CASQTGNGAANYGYTF
16	TRBJ2-3	TRBD1	TRBV7-8	NA	TGTGCCAGCAGCCAGACAGGGGCCGCCGGCACAGATACGCAGTATTTT	CASSQTGAAGTDTQYF
14	TRBJ2-3	NA	TRBV6-4	NA	TGTGCCAGCAGTGACGGGGGGGCCACAGATACGCAGTATTTT	CASSDGGATDTQYF
13	TRBJ1-2	NA	TRBV27	few	TGTGCCAGCAGTTTAGAAGGGGCAGGGGGCTACACCTTC	CASSLEGAGGYTF
14	TRBJ1-5	NA	TRBV2	NA	TGTGCCAGCAGTGGGGGACAACGAACGGAGCCCCAGCATTTT	CASSGGQRTEPQHF
13	TRBJ1-1	NA	TRBV29-1	NA	TGCAGCGTTTCCCCCGTGTTGAACACTGAAGCTTTCTTT	CSVSPVLNTEAFF
13	TRBJ2-5	NA	TRBV5-1	NA	TGCGCCAGCAGCTCGGGGAGCCAAGAGACCCAGTACTTC	CASSSGSQETQYF
15	TRBJ2-1	TRBD1	TRBV13	NA	TGTGCCAGCAGCCCCGGGGACAGGGAGTCGGATGAGCAGTTCTTC	CASSPGDRESDEQFF
17	TRBJ2-6	NA	TRBV5-1	NA	TGCGCCAGCAGCTTGGGCCAGGTGCTCCCTGGGGCCAACGTCCTGACTTTC	CASSLGQVLPGANVLTF
14	TRBJ1-4	NA	TRBV28	NA	TGTGCCAGCAGCCCGTATTCCACTAATGAAAAACTGTTTTTT	CASSPYSTNEKLFF
14	TRBJ2-3	NA	TRBV5-6	NA	TGTGCCAGCAGCGGGGCAGGGTTTAAGGATACGCAGTATTTT	CASSGAGFKDTQYF
15	TRBJ1-5	TRBD1	TRBV12-5	NA	TGTGCTAGTGGTTTCCGGGACAGGGGCCATCAGCCCCAGCATTTT	CASGFRDRGHQPQHF
15	TRBJ2-3	TRBD2	TRBV5-4	NA	TGTGCCAGCAGCTCTGGGGGAGGGATCACAGATACGCAGTATTTT	CASSSGGGITDTQYF
16	TRBJ1-2	NA	TRBV10-3	NA	TGTGCCATCAGTGAGGCGGACAGCCTTACTAACTATGGCTACACCTTC	CAISEADSLTNYGYTF
16	TRBJ1-4	NA	TRBV19	NA	TGTGCCAGTAGTATTTCAGCGGGGGCGGTCGATGAAAAACTGTTTTTT	CASSISAGAVDEKLFF
16	TRBJ2-7	TRBD2	TRBV5-4	NA	TGTGCCAGCAGCGGCGGACTAGCGGGGACCACCTACGAGCAGTACTTC	CASSGGLAGTTYEQYF
16	TRBJ2-3	TRBD2	TRBV5-1	NA	TGCGCCAGCAGCTGGGGGGGACTAGTTAGCACAGATACGCAGTATTTT	CASSWGGLVSTDTQYF
15	TRBJ1-5	NA	TRBV5-8	NA	TGTGCCAGCACCGATGGGAGTTATAGCAATCAGCCCCAGCATTTT	CASTDGSYSNQPQHF
14	TRBJ2-7	TRBD1	TRBV6-1	NA	TGTGCCAGCACCGGTCGGAGACAGGGTTACGAGCAGTACTTC	CASTGRRQGYEQYF
13	TRBJ1-4	TRBD1	TRBV30	NA	TGTGCCTGGAGCAGACAGGGGAACGAAAAACTGTTTTTT	CAWSRQGNEKLFF
15	TRBJ2-2	TRBD1	TRBV18	NA	TGTGCCAGCTCAGCGGGACAGGGCCTCACCGGGGAGCTGTTTTTT	CASSAGQGLTGELFF